This T cell receptor (beta chain) emerged from a study of T cells after yellow fever vaccination. Across the whole study: SMART-Seq v4 Ultra Low Input served to prepare low-cell-number fractions. Study-wide results and limits: It was a small share of clonotypes that appeared in both CD4 and CD8 compartments. Post-booster repertoires again held most primary-vaccination clones (roughly 95% CD4, 85% to 90% CD8).

Synthesis of TCR cDNA relied on 5'RACE template switching, which attached a universal primer site and UMIs. TCRdb passed the 5' RACE reads through MiXCR, listing each CDR3 protein once. Altogether some 320,000 distinct CDR3 sequences are present, approximately 10% being singletons, with the ten largest covering about 3.5%. Many counts were recorded for this clonotype. What it binds is not known. This receptor was taken from a man between 18 and 29 years old who received the YFV17D yellow fever vaccine. This material consisted of CD4+ T cells sorted from PBMCs, taken 5 days after the yellow fever booster vaccination.

The CDR3 DNA is TGTGCCAGCAGCGGACTAGCGGGGGGCCTGTACACAGATACGCAGTATTTT. Its translation is CASSGLAGGLYTDTQYF. The chain links TRBV12-3 or TRBV12-4 to TRBJ2-3, with 14 positions matching TRBD2. Trimming at V came to 6 bases and at J to 2 bases, leaving 7 bases not matched to a gene. The CDR3 is 17 amino acids.